A selection of T cell receptor beta chains follows, all from one sample in a study of patients and donors after allogeneic stem cell transplantation. MiXCR, run by TCRdb on the RT-PCR reads, gives a single entry per CDR3 protein. This sample has 150,000 to 200,000 distinct CDR3 sequences; nearly 25% occur once, and the top ten carry roughly a quarter. Sequenced input: blood, either unsorted or a sorted T cell fraction (not recorded which). The receptors shown here come from a human donor who was either an allogeneic HSCT recipient or a stem cell or donor lymphocyte infusion donor (not recorded which). It is not recorded whose cells these are; they may come from a transplant donor. CDR3s include the opening cysteine and the closing phenylalanine or tryptophan. Each record gives: V gene, J gene, clone size, D gene, CDR3 protein, CDR3 DNA. D genes are given only for firm matches. For some rows the clone size is stated as once, few or many, or as a class when expanded; others skip it.

V gene: TRBV20-1; J gene: TRBJ2-3; clone size: medium-sized; D gene: TRBD2; CDR3 protein: CSATLAGNTDTQYF; CDR3 DNA: TGCAGTGCTACACTAGCGGGGAACACAGATACGCAGTATTTT
V gene: TRBV6-5; J gene: TRBJ2-1; clone size: .; D gene: TRBD2; CDR3 protein: CASSYGAGGLYNEQFF; CDR3 DNA: TGTGCCAGCAGTTACGGAGCGGGGGGGCTCTATAATGAGCAGTTCTTC
V gene: TRBV12-3/TRBV12-4; J gene: TRBJ2-3; clone size: few; D gene: TRBD2; CDR3 protein: CASSPTSGLPRDTQYF; CDR3 DNA: TGTGCCAGCAGTCCGACTAGCGGGCTTCCGAGAGATACGCAGTATTTT
V gene: TRBV29-1; J gene: TRBJ2-3; clone size: .; D gene: .; CDR3 protein: CSVEDLQGIDTQYF; CDR3 DNA: TGCAGCGTTGAAGATCTCCAGGGTATAGATACGCAGTATTTT
V gene: TRBV20-1; J gene: TRBJ2-3; clone size: few; D gene: .; CDR3 protein: CSARDAATASTDTQYF; CDR3 DNA: TGCAGTGCTAGAGATGCAGCGACGGCTAGCACAGATACGCAGTATTTT
V gene: TRBV5-1; J gene: TRBJ2-3; clone size: .; D gene: TRBD2; CDR3 protein: CASSNPTSGGFTDTQYF; CDR3 DNA: TGCGCCAGCAGCAACCCCACTAGCGGGGGATTCACAGATACGCAGTATTTT
V gene: TRBV24-1; J gene: TRBJ2-5; clone size: .; D gene: TRBD1; CDR3 protein: CATSDFSRGMETQYF; CDR3 DNA: TGTGCCACCAGTGATTTCTCCAGGGGGATGGAGACCCAGTACTTC
V gene: TRBV5-1; J gene: TRBJ2-6; clone size: .; D gene: TRBD2; CDR3 protein: CASSPSGVSGANVLTF; CDR3 DNA: TGCGCCAGCAGCCCAAGCGGGGTCTCTGGGGCCAACGTCCTGACTTTC
V gene: TRBV6-2/TRBV6-3; J gene: TRBJ2-7; clone size: few; D gene: .; CDR3 protein: CASSFRFSYEQYF; CDR3 DNA: TGTGCCAGCAGTTTCAGGTTCTCCTACGAGCAGTACTTC
V gene: TRBV20-1; J gene: TRBJ1-2; clone size: few; D gene: .; CDR3 protein: CSARDSGGYTF; CDR3 DNA: TGCAGTGCTAGAGATTCTGGTGGCTACACCTTC
V gene: TRBV12-3/TRBV12-4; J gene: TRBJ2-7; clone size: .; D gene: .; CDR3 protein: CASSRQGPYEQYF; CDR3 DNA: TGTGCCAGCAGCCGACAAGGGCCCTACGAGCAGTACTTC
V gene: TRBV14; J gene: TRBJ2-5; clone size: few; D gene: .; CDR3 protein: CASSQSIGTQYF; CDR3 DNA: TGTGCCAGCAGCCAATCTATCGGGACGCAGTACTTC
V gene: TRBV5-5; J gene: TRBJ2-3; clone size: .; D gene: .; CDR3 protein: CASSHRDIREDTQYF; CDR3 DNA: TGTGCCAGCAGCCACAGGGACATTCGAGAAGATACGCAGTATTTT
V gene: TRBV7-3; J gene: TRBJ2-3; clone size: .; D gene: .; CDR3 protein: CASSLSVTDTQYF; CDR3 DNA: TGTGCCAGCAGCTTATCGGTCACAGATACGCAGTATTTT
V gene: TRBV12-3/TRBV12-4; J gene: TRBJ2-7; clone size: .; D gene: .; CDR3 protein: CASSLERGIAYEQYF; CDR3 DNA: TGTGCCAGCAGTTTAGAGAGGGGGATAGCGTATGAGCAGTACTTC
V gene: TRBV10-3; J gene: TRBJ1-5; clone size: .; D gene: .; CDR3 protein: CARGGPQHF; CDR3 DNA: TGTGCCAGGGGGGGGCCCCAGCATTTT
V gene: TRBV7-9; J gene: TRBJ2-7; clone size: .; D gene: .; CDR3 protein: CATEVAASSYEQYF; CDR3 DNA: TGTGCCACAGAAGTAGCGGCAAGCTCCTACGAGCAGTACTTC
V gene: TRBV6-6; J gene: TRBJ1-6; clone size: few; D gene: TRBD1; CDR3 protein: CASSPTGEGSYNSPLHF; CDR3 DNA: TGTGCCAGCAGTCCTACAGGGGAAGGTAGCTATAATTCACCCCTCCACTTT
V gene: TRBV20-1; J gene: TRBJ2-1; clone size: .; D gene: TRBD2; CDR3 protein: CSARDTLAEYNEQFF; CDR3 DNA: TGCAGTGCTAGAGATACCCTAGCGGAGTACAATGAGCAGTTCTTC
V gene: TRBV5-5; J gene: TRBJ2-1; clone size: .; D gene: TRBD2; CDR3 protein: CASSLKPLAGVVNEQFF; CDR3 DNA: TGTGCCAGCAGCTTGAAGCCCCTAGCGGGGGTTGTCAATGAGCAGTTCTTC
V gene: TRBV29-1; J gene: TRBJ1-1; clone size: many; D gene: TRBD1; CDR3 protein: CSVEDYPGTGDTEAFF; CDR3 DNA: TGCAGCGTTGAAGACTATCCCGGCACAGGGGACACTGAAGCTTTCTTT